The following is a T cell receptor (beta chain) sequence with its context. Trimming stripped 2 bases from V and 10 bases from J, with 12 bases between. Germline V CDR1 and CDR2: KGHSH, LQKENI. The CDR3 contains 13 residues. This record comes from a study of cytomegalovirus exposure and HLA in healthy donors. PCR used 60 Vbeta primers and 13 Jbeta primers. Using immunoSEQ multiplex PCR, the repertoire was profiled, and TCRdb retains in-frame clones only, with some absent. This table holds around 120,000 clones, under 80% found once. This TCR came from a man aged 55 to 69 in good health and CMV-seropositive. The sample taken for sequencing was PBMCs. V usage is TRBV18 and J usage is TRBJ2-1, with D perhaps matching TRBD2 (5 bases). In DNA form, the CDR3 reads TGTGCCAGCTCACCATCCAGCGGAACGGAGCAGTTCTTC. It specifies CASSPSSGTEQFF.